This record covers a single TCR beta chain. The antigen is unknown. This CDR3 comprises 11 residues. CDR1 SQVTM and CDR2 ANQGSEA come from the germline V gene. V lost 7 bases, J lost 8 bases, and 12 bases lay in between. This sample is drawn from a study of beta chain features in type 1 diabetes. Study results and caveats: Patients with type 1 diabetes carried fewer insertions and had more deletions at their VDJ junctions. Significant though moderate, a shortening of TCRB CDR3s appeared in all four CD4+ subsets of Type 1 diabetes patients.

The sequenced template was cDNA made from the entire isolated RNA. TCRdb's copy holds only in-frame clones and misses some; the assay was immunoSEQ multiplex PCR. The sample gives about 660,000 clones, about 14% of which show up once; approximately 0.039% is in the top ten. The receptor was isolated from a man younger than 30 with type 1 diabetes. V usage is TRBV29-1 and J usage is TRBJ2-1, with a tentative D call TRBD2 (6 bases). The sample was naive CD4+ T cells from blood. CDR3 protein: CSAGVGDEQFF. CDR3 nucleotides: TGCAGCGCGGGGGTAGGCGATGAGCAGTTCTTC.